Listed below are T cell receptor beta chains from one sample, sequenced in a study of PD-L1 blockade in urothelial cancer. The method was immunoSEQ multiplex PCR; TCRdb's version includes in-frame clones alone and lacks a portion of them. The table has 70,000 to 85,000 clones, 85% to 90% seen once. Sequencing used PBMCs, obtained around atezolizumab (anti-PD-L1) treatment. The receptors shown here come from a man between 65 and 80 years old with urothelial cancer. Both conserved end residues are part of each CDR3. D genes are given only for firm matches. Clone sizes are given selectively: once, few, many, or a class where the clone is expanded.

v_call: TRBV28
j_call: TRBJ1-4
d_call: -
clone_size: -
cdr3_nt: TGTGCCAGCAGTTCCACATCCCTGTTTTTT
cdr3_aa: CASSSTSLFF

v_call: TRBV7-8
j_call: TRBJ2-7
d_call: TRBD1
clone_size: -
cdr3_nt: TGTGCCAGCAGCCCCCAGGGGACAGGGCTTGGCTTCTACGAGCAGTACTTC
cdr3_aa: CASSPQGTGLGFYEQYF

v_call: TRBV19
j_call: TRBJ2-3
d_call: TRBD1
clone_size: -
cdr3_nt: TGTGCCACGGGACAGCCGGGCACAGATACGCAGTATTTT
cdr3_aa: CATGQPGTDTQYF

v_call: TRBV5-4
j_call: TRBJ2-2
d_call: -
clone_size: -
cdr3_nt: TGTGCCAGCGGGGCGGGGATTGCCGGGGAGCTGTTTTTT
cdr3_aa: CASGAGIAGELFF

v_call: TRBV2
j_call: TRBJ1-5
d_call: -
clone_size: -
cdr3_nt: TGTGCCAGCATGTACGTACAGGCAGACAATCAGCCCCAGCATTTT
cdr3_aa: CASMYVQADNQPQHF

v_call: TRBV28
j_call: TRBJ1-1
d_call: -
clone_size: -
cdr3_nt: TGTGCCAGCGGGCTACACCTGAACACTGAAGCTTTCTTT
cdr3_aa: CASGLHLNTEAFF

v_call: TRBV2
j_call: TRBJ1-4
d_call: -
clone_size: -
cdr3_nt: TGTGCCAGCTTAAAGGGGCTCACTAATGAAAAACTGTTTTTT
cdr3_aa: CASLKGLTNEKLFF

v_call: TRBV19
j_call: TRBJ2-4
d_call: TRBD1
clone_size: -
cdr3_nt: TGTGCCAGTAGTATATCGGGACAGTGGTACCGTGCGAGGGATTTC
cdr3_aa: CASSISGQWYRARDF

v_call: TRBV19
j_call: TRBJ2-1
d_call: TRBD2
clone_size: -
cdr3_nt: TGTGCCAGTAAGCAGACGGGAGGAGTTGAGCAGTTCTTC
cdr3_aa: CASKQTGGVEQFF

v_call: TRBV27
j_call: TRBJ1-1
d_call: -
clone_size: -
cdr3_nt: TGTGCCAGCAGTTTTCCGTCCCTGTCCGGAGTTGAAGCTTTCTTT
cdr3_aa: CASSFPSLSGVEAFF

v_call: TRBV7-2
j_call: TRBJ2-4
d_call: -
clone_size: once
cdr3_nt: TGTGCCAGCAGCTCCGACAGGTGGTCGAACATTCAGTACTTC
cdr3_aa: CASSSDRWSNIQYF

v_call: TRBV7-2
j_call: TRBJ2-3
d_call: -
clone_size: once
cdr3_nt: TGTGCCAGCAGCTTCGGCACAGATACGCAGTATTTT
cdr3_aa: CASSFGTDTQYF

v_call: TRBV6-1
j_call: TRBJ2-1
d_call: TRBD1
clone_size: -
cdr3_nt: TGTGCCAGCAGTGCGGGGACAGCCTGGAATGAGCAGTTCTTC
cdr3_aa: CASSAGTAWNEQFF

v_call: TRBV28
j_call: TRBJ2-1
d_call: -
clone_size: -
cdr3_nt: TGTGCCAGCAGTCTCCCCCCGACTAGTCATGAGCAGTTCTTC
cdr3_aa: CASSLPPTSHEQFF

v_call: TRBV5-5
j_call: TRBJ1-2
d_call: TRBD1
clone_size: -
cdr3_nt: TGTGCCAGCAGCTCGGAACAGGGGCCTTGGGGCTATGGCTACACCTTC
cdr3_aa: CASSSEQGPWGYGYTF

v_call: TRBV7-6
j_call: TRBJ2-1
d_call: TRBD2
clone_size: -
cdr3_nt: TGTGCCAGCAGCTTAGGACTAGCGGGAGACGAGCAGTTCTTC
cdr3_aa: CASSLGLAGDEQFF

v_call: TRBV6-1
j_call: TRBJ1-2
d_call: TRBD1
clone_size: -
cdr3_nt: TGTGCCAGCAGTCCGCAGGGGGAAAGGAACTATGGCTACACCTTC
cdr3_aa: CASSPQGERNYGYTF

v_call: TRBV6-1
j_call: TRBJ1-5
d_call: TRBD1
clone_size: -
cdr3_nt: TGTGCCAGCAGTGAAAGGGGGCTTGGTCAGCCCCAGCATTTT
cdr3_aa: CASSERGLGQPQHF

v_call: TRBV6-1
j_call: TRBJ2-7
d_call: TRBD2
clone_size: -
cdr3_nt: TGTGCCAGCAGTGAAGTAGCGGGGAGCCACTACGAGCAGTACTTC
cdr3_aa: CASSEVAGSHYEQYF

v_call: TRBV9
j_call: TRBJ2-5
d_call: TRBD1
clone_size: -
cdr3_nt: TGTGCCAGCAGCGAAGGACAGGGCCAAGAGACCCAGTACTTC
cdr3_aa: CASSEGQGQETQYF

v_call: TRBV5-1
j_call: TRBJ2-1
d_call: -
clone_size: -
cdr3_nt: TGCGCCAGCAGCTCCTTAAACCAGGGTAGGAATGAGCAGTTCTTC
cdr3_aa: CASSSLNQGRNEQFF

v_call: TRBV7-9
j_call: TRBJ2-1
d_call: TRBD2
clone_size: -
cdr3_nt: TGTGCCAGCAGCCCCCGGACTAGCGGGAGGTACAATGAGCAGTTCTTC
cdr3_aa: CASSPRTSGRYNEQFF

v_call: TRBV5-1
j_call: TRBJ1-1
d_call: -
clone_size: -
cdr3_nt: TGCGCCAGCAGCTTGGCCCAGGCTTACAACACTGAAGCTTTCTTT
cdr3_aa: CASSLAQAYNTEAFF

v_call: TRBV7-9
j_call: TRBJ2-5
d_call: TRBD1
clone_size: -
cdr3_nt: TGTGCCAGCAGCCGTCCCGGGACAGGGTACCAAGAGACCCAGTACTTC
cdr3_aa: CASSRPGTGYQETQYF

v_call: TRBV27
j_call: TRBJ2-1
d_call: TRBD1
clone_size: -
cdr3_nt: TGTGCCAGCAGCCTTAAGCTTTTGACAGGGTCGGCCAATGAGCAGTTCTTC
cdr3_aa: CASSLKLLTGSANEQFF

v_call: TRBV5-1
j_call: TRBJ2-1
d_call: -
clone_size: -
cdr3_nt: TGCGCCAGCAGCTTGGCGGGACTTATCGATGAGCAGTTCTTC
cdr3_aa: CASSLAGLIDEQFF

v_call: TRBV5-1
j_call: TRBJ2-1
d_call: TRBD2
clone_size: -
cdr3_nt: TGCGCCAGCAGCTTGGGTTCGGGCGGGAGGACCACGGTGCAGTTCTTC
cdr3_aa: CASSLGSGGRTTVQFF

v_call: TRBV6-5
j_call: TRBJ2-7
d_call: -
clone_size: -
cdr3_nt: TGTGCCAGCCAGGGGGGCCCCTACGAGCAGTACTTC
cdr3_aa: CASQGGPYEQYF

v_call: TRBV7-3
j_call: TRBJ2-2
d_call: -
clone_size: -
cdr3_nt: TGTGCCAGCAGCTTCCAGGGGCTATCCGGGGAGCTGTTTTTT
cdr3_aa: CASSFQGLSGELFF

v_call: TRBV5-4
j_call: TRBJ2-7
d_call: TRBD1
clone_size: -
cdr3_nt: TGTGCCAGCAGCTTGAGAGCAGGGGGCTACGAGCAGTACTTC
cdr3_aa: CASSLRAGGYEQYF

v_call: TRBV27
j_call: TRBJ2-7
d_call: TRBD1
clone_size: -
cdr3_nt: TGTGCCAGCAGGCCTTCGGGACAGGGAATGGGGGTCCAACCGTACTTC
cdr3_aa: CASRPSGQGMGVQPYF

v_call: TRBV19
j_call: TRBJ2-5
d_call: TRBD2
clone_size: -
cdr3_nt: TGTGCCAGTAGTATGGGGACTAGCGGGAGGGCCATGGAGACCCAGTACTTC
cdr3_aa: CASSMGTSGRAMETQYF

v_call: TRBV5-1
j_call: TRBJ2-1
d_call: TRBD1
clone_size: -
cdr3_nt: TGCGCCAGCAGCTTTACGACCGGGACAGGGGGTTACAATGAGCAGTTCTTC
cdr3_aa: CASSFTTGTGGYNEQFF

v_call: TRBV28
j_call: TRBJ2-1
d_call: -
clone_size: -
cdr3_nt: TGTGCCAGCGGAGTACCGGGACACCTCTCTTACAATGAGCAGTTCTTC
cdr3_aa: CASGVPGHLSYNEQFF

v_call: TRBV7-9
j_call: TRBJ2-1
d_call: -
clone_size: -
cdr3_nt: TGTGCCAGCCGAGGGGGTAGCTCCTACAATGAGCAGTTCTTC
cdr3_aa: CASRGGSSYNEQFF

v_call: TRBV18
j_call: TRBJ2-7
d_call: -
clone_size: -
cdr3_nt: TGTGCCAGCTCACAAACTACAGGGTTCGACGAGCAGTACTTC
cdr3_aa: CASSQTTGFDEQYF

v_call: TRBV7-6
j_call: TRBJ2-7
d_call: TRBD2
clone_size: -
cdr3_nt: TGTGCCAGCAGCGCGAGCGGGGGACTAGCGGGAGGTAGGGACGAGCAGTACTTC
cdr3_aa: CASSASGGLAGGRDEQYF

v_call: TRBV28
j_call: TRBJ1-2
d_call: -
clone_size: -
cdr3_nt: TGTGCCAGCAGTTTTGTGAGCTCTAACTATGGCTACACCTTC
cdr3_aa: CASSFVSSNYGYTF

v_call: TRBV19
j_call: TRBJ1-5
d_call: TRBD1
clone_size: -
cdr3_nt: TGTGCCAGTAGTATGTGGACAGGGGGTTTTCAGCCCCAGCATTTT
cdr3_aa: CASSMWTGGFQPQHF

v_call: TRBV29-1
j_call: TRBJ2-1
d_call: -
clone_size: -
cdr3_nt: TGCAGCGTTGGGGGTCTGACAGGTGGGAATGAGCAGTTCTTC
cdr3_aa: CSVGGLTGGNEQFF

v_call: TRBV5-1
j_call: TRBJ2-7
d_call: TRBD2
clone_size: -
cdr3_nt: TGCGCCAGCAGCTTGGTGGGTAGCGGGAGAAACTACGAGCAGTACTTC
cdr3_aa: CASSLVGSGRNYEQYF

v_call: TRBV5-1
j_call: TRBJ2-7
d_call: TRBD1
clone_size: once
cdr3_nt: TGCGCCAGCAGCTGGGGGGACAGGGCGGCCTACGAGCAGTACTTC
cdr3_aa: CASSWGDRAAYEQYF

v_call: TRBV6-6
j_call: TRBJ2-2
d_call: -
clone_size: once
cdr3_nt: TGTGCCAGCAGCACCGGGACGGACTATGACGGGGAGCTGTTTTTT
cdr3_aa: CASSTGTDYDGELFF

v_call: TRBV9
j_call: TRBJ2-1
d_call: -
clone_size: once
cdr3_nt: TGTGCCAGCAACGCGCGGCATGAGCAGTTCTTC
cdr3_aa: CASNARHEQFF

v_call: TRBV7-6
j_call: TRBJ2-1
d_call: -
clone_size: -
cdr3_nt: TGTGCCAGCAGGCTGCCGGAGGGGACTGGTAGTGAGCAGTTCTTC
cdr3_aa: CASRLPEGTGSEQFF

v_call: TRBV6-1
j_call: TRBJ2-5
d_call: -
clone_size: -
cdr3_nt: TGTGCCAGCAGTGAAACCCCCAGGGTGGAGACCCAGTACTTC
cdr3_aa: CASSETPRVETQYF

v_call: TRBV28
j_call: TRBJ1-2
d_call: TRBD1
clone_size: -
cdr3_nt: TGTGCCAGCAGCTCCCACGGGACAGGGATGAGTGGCTACACCTTC
cdr3_aa: CASSSHGTGMSGYTF

v_call: TRBV10-3
j_call: TRBJ2-2
d_call: TRBD2
clone_size: -
cdr3_nt: TGTGCCATCAGTGTCTGGGCTAGCGGGACCGGGGAGCTGTTTTTT
cdr3_aa: CAISVWASGTGELFF

v_call: TRBV14
j_call: TRBJ2-1
d_call: -
clone_size: -
cdr3_nt: TGTGCCAGCAGCCAAGAGCGGGGAAGCTACAATGAGCAGTTCTTC
cdr3_aa: CASSQERGSYNEQFF

v_call: TRBV10-3
j_call: TRBJ2-7
d_call: -
clone_size: -
cdr3_nt: TGTGCCATCAGTGATCCCTTTAAAGGCGGAATCTACGAGCAGTACTTC
cdr3_aa: CAISDPFKGGIYEQYF

v_call: TRBV9
j_call: TRBJ2-1
d_call: TRBD1
clone_size: -
cdr3_nt: TGTGCCAGCAGCCTATCAGGGGGAGTAGCGATTCGTGAGCAGTTCTTC
cdr3_aa: CASSLSGGVAIREQFF

v_call: TRBV5-1
j_call: TRBJ2-1
d_call: -
clone_size: -
cdr3_nt: TGCGCCAGCAGCTTGTTCCCCGAAGCCAATGAGCAGTTCTTC
cdr3_aa: CASSLFPEANEQFF

v_call: TRBV29-1
j_call: TRBJ2-3
d_call: -
clone_size: once
cdr3_nt: TGCAGCGTTGATGGAGCGGCAGATACGCAGTATTTT
cdr3_aa: CSVDGAADTQYF

v_call: TRBV5-6
j_call: TRBJ1-1
d_call: -
clone_size: -
cdr3_nt: TGTGCCAGCAGCTTGGGGGGGGAACGAACTGAAGCTTTCTTT
cdr3_aa: CASSLGGERTEAFF

v_call: TRBV2
j_call: TRBJ1-2
d_call: -
clone_size: -
cdr3_nt: TGTGCCAGCAGCCCACTTGTACGACAGTCCGTCTATTTC
cdr3_aa: CASSPLVRQSVYF

v_call: TRBV18
j_call: TRBJ2-7
d_call: TRBD2
clone_size: -
cdr3_nt: TGTGCCAGCTCCGCCGGGACTAGCGGGAGGGTAACGTACGAGCAGTACTTC
cdr3_aa: CASSAGTSGRVTYEQYF

v_call: TRBV27
j_call: TRBJ2-7
d_call: TRBD1
clone_size: -
cdr3_nt: TGTGCCAGCACCCGAACCCTCCGGGACAGCCATTACCGTCGTCCCTACGAGCAGTACTTC
cdr3_aa: CASTRTLRDSHYRRPYEQYF